Detailed here is one T cell receptor (beta chain). Antigen specificity is unknown. Once obtained from cultured CD4+ T cells, the DNA was sequenced using the Oncomine TCR Beta short-read assay. Via MiXCR, TCRdb re-called the PCR reads, giving one row per CDR3 protein. The data hold more than 10,000 distinct CDR3 sequences, with 60% to 80% observed a single time. These data originate in a study of vaccination and CD4 T cells after COVID-19. Turning to the study itself: Investigators drew the post-COVID samples a median around 96 days after diagnosis, with a range of 35 to 161.

The study, taken as a whole, reports: Only post-vaccination samples contained a median about 90% of the reactive clones in convalescent patients.

Treatment specified: roughly 11-day PBMC culture with coronavirus spike peptide pools or control peptides (ViraFEST assay). First, ViraFEST expanded antigen-specific T cells with peptide pools, and next it sequenced the TCRs. The sequenced sample was CD4+ T cells from blood, cultured in vitro. This TCR was sampled from a human donor who had recovered from COVID-19.

DNA for the CDR3: TGTGCCAGTAGTGTTAGATTACAAGAGACCCAGTACTTC. This sequence encodes CASSVRLQETQYF. J is TRBJ2-5 and V is TRBV19; no clear D gene. This CDR3 spans 13 amino acids. Germline V gives CDR1 LNHDA, CDR2 SQIVND (reference sequence). V gave up 5 bases and J gave up 2 bases, with 9 bases separating them.